Each of the 22 T cell receptor beta chains below was sequenced from the same sample in a study of shared T cell receptors in the human thymus. Produced via immunoSEQ multiplex PCR; TCRdb's table is partial and in-frame only. Counted here are approximately 490,000 clones, 78% occurring once; the ten biggest clones make up 0.013%. These data were also filed under a second study, of human thymus T cells.

The sample comprised thymocytes. Receptors originate from a boy in the first two years of life with a congenital heart defect.

This clone was counted only a few times. V is TRBV7-8 and J is TRBJ2-7; D is undetermined. Between the trimmed V and J ends, which lost 0 bases and 2 bases, there was a span of 17 bases. This CDR3 contains 17 residues. Germline V CDR1 and CDR2: SGHVS, FQNEAQ. This CDR3 reads CASSLAPRVPETYEQYF. CDR3 DNA: TGTGCCAGCAGCTTAGCCCCCCGGGTCCCAGAGACCTACGAGCAGTACTTC.

There are a few counts of this clone. This chain connects TRBV5-3 to TRBJ1-1, with TRBD1 matching over 9 bases. TRBV5-3 is an ORF for which the function is uncertain. This CDR3 comprises 16 residues. V shed 0 bases, J shed 4 bases, and the junction held 7 bases outside the gene matches. The CDR3 coding sequence is TGTGCCAGAAGCTTGGGGGACAGGGTTCCGAGCACTGAAGCTTTCTTT. Its protein is CARSLGDRVPSTEAFF.

V is TRBV2 and J is TRBJ1-1, with D uncertain. Trimming removed 2 bases at V and 5 bases at J, with 9 bases between. The CDR3 totals 13 residues. Germline CDR1 is SNHLY and CDR2 is FYNNEI. The CDR3 sequence is CASSERVRTEAFF. The CDR3 DNA reads TGTGCCAGCAGTGAAAGAGTGAGGACTGAAGCTTTCTTT.

The chain's CDR3 is CASSLTQETQYF. The CDR3 DNA is TGCGCCAGCAGCTTGACTCAAGAGACCCAGTACTTC. This rearrangement joins TRBV5-1 to TRBJ2-5; D gene unclear. V was pared by 1 base and J by 2 bases, with 3 bases between. The CDR3 runs 12 residues. Looked up from germline, CDR1 is SGHRS and CDR2 is YFSETQ. Using reference TRBV5-1 and TRBJ2-5 for the parts outside the CDR3, the full variable domain is KAGVTQTPRYLIKTRGQQVTLSCSPISGHRSVSWYQQTPGQGLQFLFEYFSETQRNKGNFPGRFSGRQFSNSRSEMNVSTLELGDSALYLCASSLTQETQYFGPGTRLLVL.

This chain uses TRBV14 with TRBJ1-2; 10 bases fit TRBD1. V was pared by 1 base and J by 4 bases, with 15 bases of the junction left unmatched. Germline loops: CDR1 SGHDN, CDR2 FVKESK. The CDR3 consists of 19 residues. CDR3 sequence (DNA): TGTGCCAGCAGCCAAGCTTCATGGACAGGGGGTCAACCGCCCTATGGCTACACCTTC. It is translated as CASSQASWTGGQPPYGYTF.

CDR3 coding DNA: TGTGCCAGCAGCCAAGAATCGGGACTAGCGGAGCCCCCCGTCTCCTACAATGAGCAGTTCTTC. Translating gives CASSQESGLAEPPVSYNEQFF. This sequence joins TRBV14 and TRBJ2-1, with 11 nucleotides matching TRBD2. The length of the CDR3 is 21 residues. J was trimmed by 0 bases and V by 0 bases; bases with no gene match: 13. Germline loops: CDR1 SGHDN, CDR2 FVKESK.

The count of this clone is one. This chain joins TRBV18 and TRBJ2-7; D may be TRBD1 (6 bases). This CDR3 spans 17 amino acids. V lost 3 bases, J lost 0 bases, and 18 bases lay in between. Germline CDR1 reads KGHSH; CDR2 reads LQKENI. DNA for the CDR3: TGTGCCAGCTCACCCCTAACTGACAGGCCCGGCTCCTACGAGCAGTACTTC. This translates into CASSPLTDRPGSYEQYF.

This clone was seen more than once but under ten times. V usage is TRBV21-1 and J usage is TRBJ2-7; the D call TRBD1 from the table was never checked on the DNA. TRBV21-1 is designated a pseudogene. The CDR3 covers 17 residues. The CDR3, as DNA: TGTGCCAGCAGCAAAGCCATAGACAGGTGGTCGGCCTACGAGCAGTACTTC. It translates to CASSKAIDRWSAYEQYF.

This clone was picked up one time. This chain connects TRBV5-6 to TRBJ2-5; D gene ambiguous. The CDR3 has 12 residues. Germline assignment: CDR1 SGHDT and CDR2 YYEEEE. Trimming removed 4 bases at V and 2 bases at J, with 6 bases between. CDR3 sequence: CASSPPQETQYF. The CDR3 region has the DNA TGTGCCAGCAGCCCCCCTCAAGAGACCCAGTACTTC.

This rearrangement joins TRBV4-1 to TRBJ2-1, with TRBD1 matching over 9 bases. This CDR3 is built from 16 residues. Unmatched junction bases numbered 7, after V lost 3 bases and J lost 4 bases. Germline V gene sequence: CDR1 MGHRA, CDR2 YSYEKL. CDR3 in amino acids: CASSHPTGGLYNEQFF. For the CDR3, the DNA is TGCGCCAGCAGCCATCCCACAGGGGGCCTATACAATGAGCAGTTCTTC.

The chain has TRBV5-6 and TRBJ1-1; 7 nucleotides agree with TRBD1. Trimming cost V 1 base and J 4 bases; bases outside gene matches: 13. This CDR3 spans 17 amino acids. Germline lookup yields CDR1 SGHDT and CDR2 YYEEEE. CDR3 amino acids: CASSLRRVGGVGTEAFF. In nucleotides, the CDR3 is TGTGCCAGCAGCTTGAGGAGGGTAGGGGGCGTTGGCACTGAAGCTTTCTTT.

The rearrangement uses TRBV27 and TRBJ2-5; a weak D match, TRBD1 (6 bases). The V and J ends lost 3 bases and 4 bases respectively, with 12 bases between them. Germline values: CDR1 MNHEY, CDR2 SMNVEV (reference sequence). This CDR3 comprises 14 residues. Here the CDR3 reads CASSLNREGETQYF. CDR3 in DNA: TGTGCCAGCAGTTTGAACAGGGAAGGAGAGACCCAGTACTTC.

This clone turned up a few times. CDR3 loop: CASSPEGLASYEQYF. The CDR3, as DNA: TGTGCCAGCAGCCCCGAAGGGCTAGCGTCTTACGAGCAGTACTTC. The genes are TRBV7-2 and TRBJ2-7, with a weak D call TRBD2 (6 bases). This CDR3 is built from 15 residues. Germline V gene data show CDR1 as SGHTA and CDR2 as FQGNSA. V was shortened by 5 bases and J by 4 bases, with 18 bases between the two germline ends.

V is TRBV6-1 and J is TRBJ2-5; D might be TRBD2 (6 bases). With the DNA end fitting TRBJ2-7 better, the J assignment may be wrong. In germline, CDR1 is MNHNS, CDR2 SASEGT. The CDR3 runs 13 residues. DNA of the CDR3: TGTGCCAGCGTCCGGAGGGAGCCCTACGAGCAGTACTTC. This codes for CASVRREPYEQYF.

The CDR3 reads CASSQEPIPGLAGEQYF. The CDR3 DNA reads as TGCGCCAGCAGCCAAGAACCAATCCCGGGACTAGCTGGCGAGCAGTACTTC. The chain recombines TRBV4-1 with TRBJ2-7; 9 nucleotides agree with TRBD2. Trimming at V came to 0 bases and at J to 6 bases, leaving 12 bases not matched to a gene. CDR3 length equals 17 residues. CDR1 is MGHRA and CDR2 is YSYEKL in the germline V gene.

The chain joins TRBV5-5 to TRBJ2-7, with D possibly matching TRBD2 (6 bases). The CDR3 has 12 residues. Trimming took 3 bases from V and 6 from J, leaving 10 bases between them. CDR1 and CDR2 (germline): SGHKS, YYEKEE (reference sequence). The CDR3 DNA reads as TGTGCCAGCAGCTGGGCGGGGACCGAGCAGTACTTC. It translates to CASSWAGTEQYF. Full variable domain (missing parts from reference TRBV5-5 and TRBJ2-7): DAGVTQSPTHLIKTRGQQVTLRCSPISGHKSVSWYQQVLGQGPQFIFQYYEKEERGRGNFPDRFSARQFPNYSSELNVNALLLGDSALYLCASSWAGTEQYFGPGTRLTVT.

This clone appeared once. This chain connects TRBV4-2 to TRBJ1-2, with 9 bases lining up with TRBD1. V was pared by 4 bases and J by 7 bases, with 7 bases of the junction left unmatched. The CDR3 is 14 residues long. CDR1 and CDR2 (germline): LGHNA, YNFKEQ. The CDR3 sequence is CASSPEDRGFGYTF. As DNA, the CDR3 is TGTGCCAGCAGCCCCGAGGACAGGGGATTTGGCTACACCTTC.

The chain recombines TRBV5-1 with TRBJ2-3; 14 bases align to TRBD2. CDR3 size: 19 residues. V was pared by 4 bases and J by 5 bases, with 15 bases of the junction left unmatched. From germline, CDR1 is SGHRS and CDR2 YFSETQ. CDR3 DNA sequence: TGCGCCAGCAGCCCCTCCGGGACTAGCGGGAGTTCCGAGGGAGATACGCAGTATTTT. This codes for CASSPSGTSGSSEGDTQYF.

This chain uses TRBV9 with TRBJ1-1; 9 bases map to TRBD1. CDR1 and CDR2 from the germline V gene are SGDLS and YYNGEE. CDR3 size: 15 residues. V was pared by 3 bases and J by 3 bases, with 6 bases of the junction left unmatched. Written as DNA, the CDR3 is TGTGCCAGCAGCGCAGGACAGGGGAAAGACACTGAAGCTTTCTTT. Translating gives CASSAGQGKDTEAFF.

The gene calls are TRBV10-1 and TRBJ2-1; 7 bases match TRBD2. Trimming at V came to 6 bases and at J to 5 bases, leaving 10 bases not matched to a gene. The length of the CDR3 is 15 residues. Germline lookup yields CDR1 WNHNN and CDR2 SYGVQD (reference sequence). The CDR3 sequence: CASSAGLLADNEQFF. DNA of the CDR3: TGCGCCAGCAGCGCGGGACTACTAGCCGACAATGAGCAGTTCTTC.

V gene TRBV2 combines with J gene TRBJ1-4; 9 bases fit TRBD1. Germline CDR1 and CDR2: SNHLY and FYNNEI. The ends lost 4 bases at V and 8 bases at J; junction bases unmatched: 5. The CDR3 is 14 amino acids. CDR3 sequence: CASSAGQGWEKLFF. For the CDR3, the DNA is TGTGCCAGCAGTGCGGGACAGGGATGGGAAAAACTGTTTTTT.

In its sample, this clone was seen once. In DNA, the CDR3 is TGCGCCAGCAGCTCGCCACAGGGGAGCACTAATGAAAAACTGTTTTTT. Translation: CASSSPQGSTNEKLFF. The rearrangement joins TRBV5-1 to TRBJ1-4, with TRBD1 matching over 7 bases. The junction had 7 bases not matched to a gene; V was cut back by 3 bases and J by 2 bases. The CDR3 is 16 amino acids. Germline V gene lookup returns CDR1 SGHRS and CDR2 YFSETQ.